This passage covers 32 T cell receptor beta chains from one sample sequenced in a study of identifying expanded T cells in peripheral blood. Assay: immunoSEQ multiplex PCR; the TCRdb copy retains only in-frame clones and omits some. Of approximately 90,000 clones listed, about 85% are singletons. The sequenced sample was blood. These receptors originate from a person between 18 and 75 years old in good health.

The CDR3 sequence: CASSLSRRGVAAHTGELFF. In DNA form, the CDR3 reads TGTGCCAGCAGTTTATCGCGTCGGGGTGTAGCGGCTCACACCGGGGAGCTGTTTTTT. This rearrangement joins TRBV27 to TRBJ2-2, with D possibly TRBD2 on 6 matching bases. Germline CDR1 and CDR2: MNHEY and SMNVEV (reference sequence). CDR3 length equals 19 residues. V lost 0 bases to trimming and J lost 3 bases, with 20 bases between them.

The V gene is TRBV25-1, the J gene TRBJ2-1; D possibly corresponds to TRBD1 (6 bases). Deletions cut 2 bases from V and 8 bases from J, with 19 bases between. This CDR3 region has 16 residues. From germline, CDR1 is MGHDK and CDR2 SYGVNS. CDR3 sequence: CASSEATGLVYDEQFF. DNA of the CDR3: TGTGCCAGCAGTGAAGCCACAGGGCTCGTGTACGATGAGCAGTTCTTC.

This CDR3 is CASSRDLGSTEAFF. CDR3 sequence (DNA): TGTGCCAGCAGCCGGGACCTAGGAAGCACTGAAGCTTTCTTT. The chain carries TRBV11-2 and TRBJ1-1, with D tentatively TRBD1 (5 bases). The length of the CDR3 is 14 residues. V was pared by 5 bases and J by 4 bases, with 14 bases between. Germline loops: CDR1 SGHAT, CDR2 FQNNGV.

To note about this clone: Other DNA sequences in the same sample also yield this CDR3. CDR3 region: CASSLGFYEQYF. The CDR3, as DNA: TGCGCCAGCAGCTTGGGCTTCTACGAGCAGTACTTC. The V and J genes are TRBV5-1 and TRBJ2-7, with D uncertain. The CDR3 has 12 amino acids. Germline lookup yields CDR1 SGHRS and CDR2 YFSETQ. Trimming stripped 0 bases from V and 3 bases from J, with 4 bases between.

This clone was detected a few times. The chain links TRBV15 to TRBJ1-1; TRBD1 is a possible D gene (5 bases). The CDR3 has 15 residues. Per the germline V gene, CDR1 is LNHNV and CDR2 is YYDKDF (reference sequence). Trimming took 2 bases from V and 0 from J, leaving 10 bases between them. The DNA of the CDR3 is TGTGCCACCAGCAGATCACAGGCCATGAACACTGAAGCTTTCTTT. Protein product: CATSRSQAMNTEAFF.

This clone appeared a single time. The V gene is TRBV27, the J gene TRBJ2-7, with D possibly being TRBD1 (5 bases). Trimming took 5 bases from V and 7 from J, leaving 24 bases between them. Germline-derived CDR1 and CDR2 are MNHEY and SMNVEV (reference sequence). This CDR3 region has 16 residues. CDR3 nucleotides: TGTGCCAGCAGTCCCGCTCGGACACCCGCGGTATGGGAGCAGTACTTC. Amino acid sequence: CASSPARTPAVWEQYF.

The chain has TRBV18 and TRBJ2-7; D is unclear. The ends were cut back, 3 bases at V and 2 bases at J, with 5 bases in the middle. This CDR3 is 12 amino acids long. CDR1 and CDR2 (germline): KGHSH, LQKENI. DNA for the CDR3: TGTGCCAGCTCACCCTCGACCTACGAGCAGTACTTC. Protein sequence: CASSPSTYEQYF. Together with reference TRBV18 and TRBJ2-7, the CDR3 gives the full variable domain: NAGVMQNPRHLVRRRGQEARLRCSPMKGHSHVYWYRQLPEEGLKFMVYLQKENIIDESGMPKERFSAEFPKEGPSILRIQQVVRGDSAAYFCASSPSTYEQYFGPGTRLTVT.

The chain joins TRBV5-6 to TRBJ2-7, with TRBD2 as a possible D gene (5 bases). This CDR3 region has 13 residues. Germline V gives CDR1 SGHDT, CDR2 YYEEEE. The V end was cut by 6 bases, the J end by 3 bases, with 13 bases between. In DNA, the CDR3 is TGTGCCAGCACCACGGACGGGGACTACGAGCAGTACTTC. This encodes CASTTDGDYEQYF. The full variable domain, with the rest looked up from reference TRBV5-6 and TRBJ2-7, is DAGVTQSPTHLIKTRGQQVTLRCSPKSGHDTVSWYQQALGQGPQFIFQYYEEEERQRGNFPDRFSGHQFPNYSSELNVNALLLGDSALYLCASTTDGDYEQYFGPGTRLTVT.

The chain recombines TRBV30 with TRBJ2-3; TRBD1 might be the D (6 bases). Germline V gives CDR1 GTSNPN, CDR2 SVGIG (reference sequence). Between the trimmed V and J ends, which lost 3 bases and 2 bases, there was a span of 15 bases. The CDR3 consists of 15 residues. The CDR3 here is CAWRTQGGNTDTQYF. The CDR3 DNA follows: TGTGCCTGGAGGACACAGGGTGGGAACACAGATACGCAGTATTTT.

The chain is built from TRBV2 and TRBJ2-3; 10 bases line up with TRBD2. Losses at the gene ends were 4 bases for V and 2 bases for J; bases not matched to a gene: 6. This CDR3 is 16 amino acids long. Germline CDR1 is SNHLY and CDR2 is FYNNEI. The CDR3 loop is CASSGRLAGNTDTQYF. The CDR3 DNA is TGTGCCAGCAGTGGAAGACTAGCGGGTAACACAGATACGCAGTATTTT.

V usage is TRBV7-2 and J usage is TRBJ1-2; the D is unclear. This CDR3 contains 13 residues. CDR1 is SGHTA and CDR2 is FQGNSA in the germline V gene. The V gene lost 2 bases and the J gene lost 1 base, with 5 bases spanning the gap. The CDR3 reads CASSLYRNYGYTF. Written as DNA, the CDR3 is TGTGCCAGCAGCTTATATCGTAACTATGGCTACACCTTC.

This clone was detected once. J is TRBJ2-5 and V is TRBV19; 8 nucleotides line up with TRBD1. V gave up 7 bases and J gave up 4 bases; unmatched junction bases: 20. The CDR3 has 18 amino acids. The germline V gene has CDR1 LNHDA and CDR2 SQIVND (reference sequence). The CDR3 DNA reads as TGTGCCAGTAATCCCTCGGGGGAAACCACAGGGGGTCGAGAGACCCAGTACTTC. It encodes CASNPSGETTGGRETQYF.

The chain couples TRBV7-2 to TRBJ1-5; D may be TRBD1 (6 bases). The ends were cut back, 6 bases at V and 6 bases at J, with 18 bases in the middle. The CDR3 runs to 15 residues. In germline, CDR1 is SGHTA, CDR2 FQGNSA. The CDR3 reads CASSPLRGRSQPQHF. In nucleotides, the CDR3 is TGTGCCAGCAGTCCCCTCCGGGGGCGCAGTCAGCCCCAGCATTTT. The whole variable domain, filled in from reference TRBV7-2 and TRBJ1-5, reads GAGVSQSPSNKVTEKGKDVELRCDPISGHTALYWYRQSLGQGLEFLIYFQGNSAPDKSGLPSDRFSAERTGGSVSTLTIQRTQQEDSAVYLCASSPLRGRSQPQHFGDGTRLSIL.

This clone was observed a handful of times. As DNA, the CDR3 is TGTGCCAGCAGCACCGACAGGGGTAGAGCTTTCTTT. This translates into CASSTDRGRAFF. This rearrangement joins TRBV7-9 to TRBJ1-1, with 8 bases aligning to TRBD1. Germline CDR1 and CDR2: SEHNR and FQNEAQ (reference sequence). After removal of 5 bases from V and 10 bases from J, the junction contained 6 bases not matched to a gene. The CDR3 length is 12 residues.

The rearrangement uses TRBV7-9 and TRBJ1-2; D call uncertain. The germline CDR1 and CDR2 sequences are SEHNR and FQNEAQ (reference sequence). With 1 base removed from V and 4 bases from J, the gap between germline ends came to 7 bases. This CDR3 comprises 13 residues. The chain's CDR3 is CASSLGLFYGYTF. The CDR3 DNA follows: TGTGCCAGCAGCTTAGGTCTTTTCTATGGCTACACCTTC.

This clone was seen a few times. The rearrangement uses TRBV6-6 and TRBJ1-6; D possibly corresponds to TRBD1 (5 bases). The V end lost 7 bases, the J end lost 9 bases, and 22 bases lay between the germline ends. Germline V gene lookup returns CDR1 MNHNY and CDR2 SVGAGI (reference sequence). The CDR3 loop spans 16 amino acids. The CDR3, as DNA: TGTGCCAGCACACCATCCCACAGGTCAAGGGGTTCACCCCTCCACTTT. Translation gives CASTPSHRSRGSPLHF.

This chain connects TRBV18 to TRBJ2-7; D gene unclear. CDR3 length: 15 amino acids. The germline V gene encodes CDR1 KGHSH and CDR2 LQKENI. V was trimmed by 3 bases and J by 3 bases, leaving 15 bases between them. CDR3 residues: CASSPSLSVDYEQYF. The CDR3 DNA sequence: TGTGCCAGCTCACCCTCACTGAGCGTAGACTACGAGCAGTACTTC.

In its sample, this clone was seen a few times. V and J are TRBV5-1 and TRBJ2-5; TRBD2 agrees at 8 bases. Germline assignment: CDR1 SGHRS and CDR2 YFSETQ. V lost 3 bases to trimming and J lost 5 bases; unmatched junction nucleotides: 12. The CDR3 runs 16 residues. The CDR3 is CASSSAPGGAGETQYF. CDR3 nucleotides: TGCGCCAGCAGCTCCGCACCCGGGGGGGCCGGGGAGACCCAGTACTTC.

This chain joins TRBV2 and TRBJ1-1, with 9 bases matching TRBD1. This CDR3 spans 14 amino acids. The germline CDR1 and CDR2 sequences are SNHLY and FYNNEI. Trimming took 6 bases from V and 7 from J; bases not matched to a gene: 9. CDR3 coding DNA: TGTGCCAGCAGCGACATCGGGACAGGGCTTGAAGCTTTCTTT. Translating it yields CASSDIGTGLEAFF.

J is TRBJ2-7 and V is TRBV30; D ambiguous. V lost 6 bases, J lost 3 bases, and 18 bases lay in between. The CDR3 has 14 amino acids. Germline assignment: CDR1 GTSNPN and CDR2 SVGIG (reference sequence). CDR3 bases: TGTGCCTGCACATGGCCTCCCATCGGCTACGAGCAGTACTTC. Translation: CACTWPPIGYEQYF. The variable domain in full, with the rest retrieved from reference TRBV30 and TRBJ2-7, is SQTIHQWPATLVQPVGSPLSLECTVEGTSNPNLYWYRQAAGRGLQLLFYSVGIGQISSEVPQNLSASRPQDRQFILSSKKLLLSDSGFYLCACTWPPIGYEQYFGPGTRLTVT.

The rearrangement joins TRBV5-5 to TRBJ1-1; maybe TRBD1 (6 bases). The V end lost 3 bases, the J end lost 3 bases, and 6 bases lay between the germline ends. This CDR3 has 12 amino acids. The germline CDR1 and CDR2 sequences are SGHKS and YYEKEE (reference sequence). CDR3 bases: TGTGCCAGCAGCTGGGGGCACACTGAAGCTTTCTTT. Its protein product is CASSWGHTEAFF.

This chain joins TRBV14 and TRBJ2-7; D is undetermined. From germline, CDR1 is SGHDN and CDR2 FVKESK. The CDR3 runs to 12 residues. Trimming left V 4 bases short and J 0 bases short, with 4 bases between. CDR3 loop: CASSPNSYEQYF. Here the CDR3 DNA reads TGTGCCAGCAGCCCCAACTCCTACGAGCAGTACTTC.

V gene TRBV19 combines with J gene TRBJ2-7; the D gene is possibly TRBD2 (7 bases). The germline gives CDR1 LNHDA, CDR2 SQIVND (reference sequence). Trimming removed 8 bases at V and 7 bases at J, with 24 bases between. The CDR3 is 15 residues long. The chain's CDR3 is CASGGRGAFSGEQYF. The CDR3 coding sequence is TGTGCCAGTGGAGGGAGGGGGGCCTTCTCTGGAGAGCAGTACTTC.

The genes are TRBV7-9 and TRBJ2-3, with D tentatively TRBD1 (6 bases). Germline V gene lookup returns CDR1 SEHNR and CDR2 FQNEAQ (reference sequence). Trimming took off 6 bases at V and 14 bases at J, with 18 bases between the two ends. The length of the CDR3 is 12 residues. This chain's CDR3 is CASRGQPPEVYF. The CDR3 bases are TGTGCCAGCAGAGGACAGCCCCCGGAGGTGTATTTT.

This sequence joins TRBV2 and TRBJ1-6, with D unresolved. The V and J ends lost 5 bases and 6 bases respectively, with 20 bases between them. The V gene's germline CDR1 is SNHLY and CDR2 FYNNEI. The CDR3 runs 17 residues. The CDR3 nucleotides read TGTGCCAGCAGTCTCAAAATGCGACAAATGGCTAATTCACCCCTCCACTTT. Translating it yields CASSLKMRQMANSPLHF.

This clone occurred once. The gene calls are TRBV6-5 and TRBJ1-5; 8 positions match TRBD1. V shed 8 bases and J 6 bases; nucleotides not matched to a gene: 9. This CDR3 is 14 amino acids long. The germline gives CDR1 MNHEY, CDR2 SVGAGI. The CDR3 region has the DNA TGTGCCAGCCTAAAGGGGACAGGTCGTCAGCCCCAGCATTTT. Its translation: CASLKGTGRQPQHF.

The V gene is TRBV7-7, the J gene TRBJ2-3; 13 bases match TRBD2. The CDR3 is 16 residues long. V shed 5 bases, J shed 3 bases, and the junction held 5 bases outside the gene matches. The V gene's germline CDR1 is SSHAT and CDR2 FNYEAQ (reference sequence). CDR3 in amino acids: CASSRGLAGETDTQYF. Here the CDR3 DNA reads TGTGCCAGCAGCAGAGGACTAGCGGGGGAGACAGATACGCAGTATTTT.

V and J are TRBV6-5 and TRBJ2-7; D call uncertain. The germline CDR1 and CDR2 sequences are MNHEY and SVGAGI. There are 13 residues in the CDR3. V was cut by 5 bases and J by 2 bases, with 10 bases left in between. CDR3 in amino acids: CASSEQRTYEQYF. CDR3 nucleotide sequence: TGTGCCAGCAGTGAACAGCGCACCTACGAGCAGTACTTC.

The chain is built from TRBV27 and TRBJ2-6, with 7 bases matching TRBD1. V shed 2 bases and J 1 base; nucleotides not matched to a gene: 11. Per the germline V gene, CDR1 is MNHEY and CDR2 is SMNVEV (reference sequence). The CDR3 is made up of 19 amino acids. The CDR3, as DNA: TGTGCCAGCAGTTTACATAGCACAGGGGAACGGTCTGGGGCCAACGTCCTGACTTTC. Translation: CASSLHSTGERSGANVLTF.

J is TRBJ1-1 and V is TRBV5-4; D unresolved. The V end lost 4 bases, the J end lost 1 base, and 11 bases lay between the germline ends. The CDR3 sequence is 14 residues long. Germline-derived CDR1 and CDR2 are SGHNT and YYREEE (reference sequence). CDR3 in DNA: TGTGCCAGCAGCCACAAGCGGGGGAACACTGAAGCTTTCTTT. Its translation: CASSHKRGNTEAFF.

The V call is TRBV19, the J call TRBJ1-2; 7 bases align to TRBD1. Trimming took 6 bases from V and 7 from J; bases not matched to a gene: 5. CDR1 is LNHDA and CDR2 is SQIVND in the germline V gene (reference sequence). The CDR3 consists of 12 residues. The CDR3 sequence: CASRRAGGGYTF. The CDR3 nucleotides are TGTGCCAGTAGGAGGGCAGGGGGTGGCTACACCTTC.

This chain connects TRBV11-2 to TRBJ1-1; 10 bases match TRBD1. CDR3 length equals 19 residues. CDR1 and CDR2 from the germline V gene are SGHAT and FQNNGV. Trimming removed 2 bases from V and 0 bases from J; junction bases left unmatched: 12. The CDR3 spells CASSLPPHGTGDMNTEAFF. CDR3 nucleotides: TGTGCCAGCAGCTTACCGCCCCACGGGACAGGGGATATGAACACTGAAGCTTTCTTT.